Listed below are T cell receptor beta chains from one sample, sequenced in a study of OX40 agonist ivuxolimab in advanced cancers. Profiled with immunoSEQ multiplex PCR; TCRdb holds only in-frame clones, not every one. This sample carries tens of thousands of clones, more than 80% of them seen once, and the ten largest clones take roughly 1.9%. The material was CD4+ or CD8+ T cells sorted from blood, obtained in a trial of the OX40 agonist ivuxolimab. The receptors were sampled from an adult with an advanced solid tumor such as melanoma, head and neck, liver or kidney cancer. Each CDR3 is given with its conserved first and last residue. A D gene is named only where the DNA matches it firmly. The size of a clone is reported for some rows only, either as once, few or many, or as a class for expanded clones.

>-|TRBV7-9|-|TRBJ1-4
CATNQNGIQANEKLFF
TGTGCCACCAATCAAAACGGGATTCAGGCTAATGAAAAACTGTTTTTT
>-|TRBV15|-|TRBJ2-1
CATRVGLLGTYNEQFF
TGTGCCACCCGGGTGGGGCTCCTCGGGACCTACAATGAGCAGTTCTTC
>-|TRBV18|-|TRBJ2-7
CASSPLKGAYEQYF
TGTGCCAGCTCACCTCTTAAAGGGGCATACGAGCAGTACTTC
>-|TRBV7-2|-|TRBJ2-7
CASSFLGQTKQYF
TGTGCCAGCAGCTTTTTAGGACAGACTAAGCAGTACTTC
>-|TRBV7-2|-|TRBJ1-5
CASSLTLGGGNQPQHF
TGTGCCAGCAGCTTAACACTAGGAGGCGGCAATCAGCCCCAGCATTTT
>-|TRBV6-6|-|TRBJ1-5
CASRLDSNQPQHF
TGTGCCAGCAGACTAGATAGCAATCAGCCCCAGCATTTT
>TRBD1|TRBV5-5|-|TRBJ2-7
CASRVPGQGYEQYF
TGTGCCAGCAGAGTCCCGGGACAGGGGTACGAGCAGTACTTC
>-|TRBV7-9|-|TRBJ2-7
CASSNDPSYEQYF
TGTGCCAGCAGCAACGACCCCTCCTACGAGCAGTACTTC
>TRBD1|TRBV5-6|-|TRBJ1-6
CASIGTATNSPLHF
TGTGCCAGCATTGGGACAGCTACTAATTCACCCCTCCACTTT
>-|TRBV5-6|-|TRBJ2-7
CASSLGGNYEQYF
TGTGCCAGCAGCTTGGGAGGGAATTACGAGCAGTACTTC
>TRBD1|TRBV7-2|-|TRBJ1-5
CASSSRQGGIQPQHF
TGTGCCAGCAGCTCCCGACAGGGAGGTATTCAGCCCCAGCATTTT
>TRBD2|TRBV2|-|TRBJ2-3
CASRGNSGRPMVNTQYF
TGTGCCAGCAGGGGGAATAGCGGGAGGCCGATGGTGAATACGCAGTATTTT
>TRBD2|TRBV30|once|TRBJ2-5
CAWSGVGLAEETQYF
TGTGCCTGGAGTGGAGTGGGACTAGCGGAAGAGACCCAGTACTTC
>TRBD2|TRBV4-2|few|TRBJ2-2
CASSQDPRLGLAAGELFF
TGTGCCAGCAGCCAAGATCCTCGTCTGGGACTAGCGGCCGGGGAGCTGTTTTTT
>-|TRBV7-3|-|TRBJ2-3
CASSTGWANGGTDTQYF
TGTGCCAGCAGCACGGGCTGGGCCAATGGCGGCACAGATACGCAGTATTTT
>TRBD2|TRBV28|-|TRBJ2-1
CASQTSGSTDEQFF
TGTGCCAGCCAAACTAGCGGGAGTACAGATGAGCAGTTCTTC
>TRBD1|TRBV4-1|-|TRBJ2-2
CASSQSGQGGFGELFF
TGCGCCAGCAGCCAATCGGGACAGGGAGGTTTCGGGGAGCTGTTTTTT
>TRBD1|TRBV7-2|-|TRBJ2-5
CASSLEPGGRGETQYF
TGTGCCAGCAGCTTAGAACCAGGGGGCAGGGGCGAGACCCAGTACTTC
>TRBD1|TRBV7-9|-|TRBJ1-5
CASSQGQYNQPQHF
TGTGCCAGCAGCCAGGGACAGTACAATCAGCCCCAGCATTTT
>-|TRBV6-5|once|TRBJ2-7
CASSYPPGQYEQYF
TGTGCCAGCAGTTACCCCCCTGGACAGTACGAGCAGTACTTC
>-|TRBV28|-|TRBJ1-5
CASSSPQTRQGNQPQHF
TGTGCCAGCAGTTCCCCACAAACCCGACAGGGCAATCAGCCCCAGCATTTT
>TRBD1|TRBV5-4|-|TRBJ1-2
CASSPDGTGYGYTF
TGTGCCAGCAGCCCCGACGGGACAGGCTATGGCTACACCTTC